This is a list of T cell receptor beta chains from one sample in a study of shared clonotypes between healthy human individuals. Here immunoSEQ multiplex PCR was the method, and the copy in TCRdb shows in-frame clones only, minus some. The repertoire holds about 2.4 million clones, with just over 90% as singletons. Specimen: naive CD4+ T cells sorted from blood. The receptors were gathered from a man aged 18 to 30 in good health. Both conserved end residues are part of each CDR3. A D gene is named only where the DNA matches it firmly. Not every row has a clone size; where given, it reads once, few, many or a size class.

V gene: TRBV7-6
J gene: TRBJ2-2
clone size: -
D gene: -
CDR3 protein: CASSSRGVGELFF
CDR3 DNA: TGTGCCAGCAGCTCCAGAGGGGTCGGGGAGCTGTTTTTT

V gene: TRBV2
J gene: TRBJ2-1
clone size: -
D gene: -
CDR3 protein: CASSEDPRGEQFF
CDR3 DNA: TGTGCCAGCAGTGAGGACCCCCGGGGTGAGCAGTTCTTC

V gene: TRBV21-1
J gene: TRBJ2-2
clone size: -
D gene: -
CDR3 protein: CATRNYLAGNTGELFF
CDR3 DNA: TGTGCCACCCGTAATTACCTAGCGGGGAACACCGGGGAGCTGTTTTTT

V gene: TRBV28
J gene: TRBJ1-2
clone size: -
D gene: -
CDR3 protein: CASSLGGDNYGYTF
CDR3 DNA: TGTGCCAGCAGTTTGGGTGGGGACAACTATGGCTACACCTTC

V gene: TRBV9
J gene: TRBJ2-5
clone size: -
D gene: TRBD2
CDR3 protein: CASSVGLVALETQYF
CDR3 DNA: TGTGCCAGCAGCGTTGGACTAGTGGCTCTCGAGACCCAGTACTTC

V gene: TRBV19
J gene: TRBJ2-5
clone size: -
D gene: -
CDR3 protein: CASSPGRLVTRLETQYF
CDR3 DNA: TGTGCCAGTAGTCCAGGGCGACTGGTGACGCGATTAGAGACCCAGTACTTC

V gene: TRBV6-1
J gene: TRBJ2-7
clone size: -
D gene: -
CDR3 protein: CASSQIYEQYF
CDR3 DNA: TGTGCCAGCAGTCAAATCTACGAGCAGTACTTC

V gene: TRBV19
J gene: TRBJ1-6
clone size: -
D gene: TRBD1
CDR3 protein: CASSRPGQISSPLHF
CDR3 DNA: TGTGCCAGTAGCCGACCGGGACAGATCAGCTCACCCCTCCACTTT

V gene: TRBV11-2
J gene: TRBJ2-1
clone size: once
D gene: TRBD2
CDR3 protein: CASSKLSGRSYNEQFF
CDR3 DNA: TGTGCCAGCAGCAAACTTAGCGGGAGATCCTACAATGAGCAGTTCTTC

V gene: TRBV6-6
J gene: TRBJ2-5
clone size: -
D gene: -
CDR3 protein: CASSPPGETQYF
CDR3 DNA: TGTGCCAGCAGCCCACCCGGAGAGACCCAGTACTTC

V gene: TRBV11-1
J gene: TRBJ2-4
clone size: -
D gene: -
CDR3 protein: CASSYSDPPSIQYF
CDR3 DNA: TGTGCCAGCAGCTACTCCGACCCCCCGAGCATTCAGTACTTC

V gene: TRBV12-1
J gene: TRBJ2-7
clone size: -
D gene: -
CDR3 protein: CASSWVPGQGAGEQYF
CDR3 DNA: TGTGCCAGCAGCTGGGTTCCGGGACAGGGGGCCGGGGAGCAGTACTTC

V gene: TRBV10-3
J gene: TRBJ1-2
clone size: -
D gene: -
CDR3 protein: CAKKGVANYGYTF
CDR3 DNA: TGTGCCAAAAAGGGGGTCGCTAACTATGGCTACACCTTC

V gene: TRBV27
J gene: TRBJ2-7
clone size: -
D gene: TRBD1
CDR3 protein: CASSLFVGGIAYEQYF
CDR3 DNA: TGTGCCAGCAGTTTATTCGTAGGGGGCATAGCCTACGAGCAGTACTTC

V gene: TRBV6-5
J gene: TRBJ2-7
clone size: -
D gene: -
CDR3 protein: CASSYSARGEQYF
CDR3 DNA: TGTGCCAGCAGTTACTCGGCCAGGGGCGAGCAGTACTTC

V gene: TRBV7-9
J gene: TRBJ2-2
clone size: -
D gene: -
CDR3 protein: CASSLVGTPGELFF
CDR3 DNA: TGTGCCAGCAGCTTAGTGGGTACTCCCGGGGAGCTGTTTTTT

V gene: TRBV18
J gene: TRBJ1-5
clone size: -
D gene: -
CDR3 protein: CASSPPSGGPSNQPQHF
CDR3 DNA: TGTGCCAGCTCACCACCTTCGGGGGGGCCCTCCAATCAGCCCCAGCATTTT

V gene: TRBV6-5
J gene: TRBJ1-6
clone size: few
D gene: TRBD1
CDR3 protein: CASSFGQGNSPLHF
CDR3 DNA: TGTGCCAGCAGTTTCGGACAGGGGAATTCACCCCTCCACTTT

V gene: TRBV7-2
J gene: TRBJ1-1
clone size: -
D gene: -
CDR3 protein: CASSPVSGNQNTEAFF
CDR3 DNA: TGTGCCAGCAGCCCGGTCTCAGGGAACCAGAACACTGAAGCTTTCTTT

V gene: TRBV5-4
J gene: TRBJ2-3
clone size: -
D gene: -
CDR3 protein: CASSRGLGTDTQYF
CDR3 DNA: TGTGCCAGCAGCCGAGGACTGGGCACAGATACGCAGTATTTT

V gene: TRBV6-1
J gene: TRBJ1-1
clone size: -
D gene: TRBD1
CDR3 protein: CASSGTRQGNTEAFF
CDR3 DNA: TGTGCCAGCAGTGGGACGAGACAGGGGAACACTGAAGCTTTCTTT

V gene: TRBV5-1
J gene: TRBJ2-1
clone size: once
D gene: -
CDR3 protein: CASSPGTSGNEQFF
CDR3 DNA: TGCGCCAGCAGCCCAGGGACGTCAGGCAATGAGCAGTTCTTC

V gene: TRBV5-1
J gene: TRBJ1-2
clone size: -
D gene: -
CDR3 protein: CASSRGVENYGYTF
CDR3 DNA: TGCGCCAGCAGCCGAGGTGTCGAGAACTATGGCTACACCTTC

V gene: TRBV6-5
J gene: TRBJ1-1
clone size: -
D gene: TRBD1
CDR3 protein: CASSLDRVEAFF
CDR3 DNA: TGTGCCAGCAGTTTAGACAGGGTCGAAGCTTTCTTT

V gene: TRBV7-2
J gene: TRBJ2-1
clone size: -
D gene: TRBD2
CDR3 protein: CASSLDSGTSGIDEQFF
CDR3 DNA: TGTGCCAGCAGCTTAGATTCCGGGACTAGCGGGATCGATGAGCAGTTCTTC

V gene: TRBV7-3
J gene: TRBJ2-2
clone size: -
D gene: TRBD1
CDR3 protein: CASSSIYGQGYTGELFF
CDR3 DNA: TGTGCCAGCAGCTCTATTTATGGACAGGGTTACACCGGGGAGCTGTTTTTT

V gene: TRBV27
J gene: TRBJ2-3
clone size: -
D gene: TRBD2
CDR3 protein: CASSSSTSGTTDTQYF
CDR3 DNA: TGTGCCAGCAGTTCCTCGACTAGCGGGACCACAGATACGCAGTATTTT

V gene: TRBV15
J gene: TRBJ2-1
clone size: -
D gene: -
CDR3 protein: CATSKVTVYNEQFF
CDR3 DNA: TGTGCCACCAGCAAAGTAACTGTATACAATGAGCAGTTCTTC

V gene: TRBV7-9
J gene: TRBJ1-4
clone size: -
D gene: -
CDR3 protein: CASSAGGTTNEKLFF
CDR3 DNA: TGTGCCAGCAGTGCCGGGGGAACAACTAATGAAAAACTGTTTTTT

V gene: TRBV28
J gene: TRBJ1-5
clone size: -
D gene: -
CDR3 protein: CASSTMNQPQHF
CDR3 DNA: TGTGCCAGCAGTACAATGAATCAGCCCCAGCATTTT

V gene: TRBV18
J gene: TRBJ2-1
clone size: -
D gene: TRBD1
CDR3 protein: CASSPMTGGHYNEQFF
CDR3 DNA: TGTGCCAGCTCACCCATGACAGGGGGACACTACAATGAGCAGTTCTTC

V gene: TRBV20-1
J gene: TRBJ1-1
clone size: -
D gene: TRBD1
CDR3 protein: CSAPDREAFF
CDR3 DNA: TGCAGTGCTCCGGACAGGGAAGCTTTCTTT

V gene: TRBV5-1
J gene: TRBJ2-7
clone size: once
D gene: TRBD1
CDR3 protein: CASSSYGTETYEQYF
CDR3 DNA: TGCGCCAGCAGCTCCTACGGGACAGAAACCTACGAGCAGTACTTC

V gene: TRBV29-1
J gene: TRBJ2-4
clone size: -
D gene: -
CDR3 protein: CSVRSGGIQYF
CDR3 DNA: TGCAGCGTTAGGTCTGGAGGCATTCAGTACTTC

V gene: TRBV19
J gene: TRBJ2-7
clone size: -
D gene: -
CDR3 protein: CASSIGTVVFDEQYF
CDR3 DNA: TGTGCCAGTAGTATAGGGACGGTGGTGTTCGACGAGCAGTACTTC

V gene: TRBV14
J gene: TRBJ1-2
clone size: -
D gene: TRBD1
CDR3 protein: CASSQAYRGGGGYTF
CDR3 DNA: TGTGCCAGCAGCCAAGCTTACAGGGGAGGAGGAGGCTACACCTTC

V gene: TRBV6-5
J gene: TRBJ1-4
clone size: -
D gene: TRBD1
CDR3 protein: CASRDTGGANEKLFF
CDR3 DNA: TGTGCCAGCAGGGATACAGGGGGCGCAAATGAAAAACTGTTTTTT

V gene: TRBV14
J gene: TRBJ2-7
clone size: -
D gene: -
CDR3 protein: CASSQGGVEQYF
CDR3 DNA: TGTGCCAGCAGCCAAGGGGGGGTAGAGCAGTACTTC

V gene: TRBV5-1
J gene: TRBJ2-5
clone size: -
D gene: TRBD2
CDR3 protein: CASSHRIRGREETQYF
CDR3 DNA: TGCGCCAGCAGCCACCGGATTAGAGGGAGGGAAGAGACCCAGTACTTC

V gene: TRBV7-9
J gene: TRBJ2-5
clone size: -
D gene: -
CDR3 protein: CASSLDGWAATQETQYF
CDR3 DNA: TGTGCCAGCAGCCTCGACGGGTGGGCTGCAACTCAAGAGACCCAGTACTTC

V gene: TRBV28
J gene: TRBJ1-5
clone size: few
D gene: TRBD1
CDR3 protein: CASSHRGHQPQHF
CDR3 DNA: TGTGCCAGCAGCCACAGGGGCCATCAGCCCCAGCATTTT

V gene: TRBV6-5
J gene: TRBJ1-1
clone size: -
D gene: -
CDR3 protein: CASSRANTEAFF
CDR3 DNA: TGTGCCAGCAGTCGAGCTAACACTGAAGCTTTCTTT

V gene: TRBV19
J gene: TRBJ1-6
clone size: few
D gene: TRBD1
CDR3 protein: CASSLTGANSPLHF
CDR3 DNA: TGTGCCAGTAGTCTCACAGGGGCTAATTCACCCCTCCACTTT

V gene: TRBV5-6
J gene: TRBJ2-1
clone size: -
D gene: -
CDR3 protein: CASSLRSGYIYNEQFF
CDR3 DNA: TGTGCCAGCAGCTTGAGGAGTGGCTACATCTACAATGAGCAGTTCTTC

V gene: TRBV2
J gene: TRBJ1-1
clone size: -
D gene: -
CDR3 protein: CASTQRTEGEAFF
CDR3 DNA: TGTGCCAGCACTCAAAGGACGGAGGGGGAAGCTTTCTTT

V gene: TRBV19
J gene: TRBJ1-6
clone size: -
D gene: -
CDR3 protein: CASSQDVSSPLHF
CDR3 DNA: TGTGCCAGTAGCCAAGATGTTTCTTCACCCCTCCACTTT